This paragraph covers one TCR beta chain sequence. The antigen remains undetermined. Given a much more abundant clone one base away, this may be a read error. Hyperthyroidism was new, under 2 months, in patients aged 18 to 65. This sample stems from a study of Graves' ophthalmopathy and Graves' hyperthyroidism. Study-wide points: Thyroid clonotypes that were expanded above 0.001 frequency mostly also appeared in blood. Using a 13-signature model, the authors split ophthalmopathy from stable hyperthyroidism, with 85% to 90% sensitivity and about 80% specificity.

RNA transcripts provided the template for amplifying TCR beta CDR3 regions. Amplification began with first-round RT-PCR using HTBI primers, then second-round multiplex PCR was performed. TCRdb re-derived calls from the multiplex PCR reads in MiXCR, one entry per CDR3 protein. The sample includes about 590,000 distinct CDR3 sequences, just under 40% of them seen just once. Germline V lookup: CDR1 DFQATT, CDR2 SNEGSKA (reference sequence). The CDR3 has 11 amino acids. The chain carries TRBV20-1 and TRBJ1-1; the D is unclear. Sample: peripheral blood or thyroid tissue (not recorded which). This sequence originates from an adult man with Graves' hyperthyroidism. In nucleotides, the CDR3 is TGCGGTGCTAGAAAGAACACTGAAGCTTTCTTT. This sequence encodes CGARKNTEAFF.